The entry below describes one TCR beta chain. This entry belongs to a study of blood T cell repertoires in COVID-19. Study summary: Samples of COVID-19 (acute and convalescent) were obtained from the United States, Italy and Spain. In each case, the material was cDNA or gDNA derived from T cells, B-cell-depleted T cells, or PBMCs.

Trimming left V 8 bases short and J 3 bases short, with 10 bases between. This CDR3 is 12 amino acids long. Per germline, CDR1 GTSNPN and CDR2 SVGIG (reference sequence). Sequencing was performed with immunoSEQ multiplex PCR; in TCRdb, only in-frame clones are kept and a portion is missing. Here the sample spans 50,000 to 75,000 clones, about nine tenths being singletons. The chain recombines TRBV30 with TRBJ2-2; weak D call: TRBD2 (5 bases). The sequenced sample was peripheral blood. This sequence originates from a woman between 45 and 65 years old with active or convalescent COVID-19. The CDR3 nucleotides read TGTGCCCGCGGGCGGTACACCGGGGAGCTGTTTTTT. It is translated as CARGRYTGELFF.